The sequence of this TCR beta chain was determined in a study of T-cell reconstitution after alpha-beta-depleted transplantation in children. A note on this clonotype: No antigen is known for it.

Broader study findings: Once a year had passed after transplant, T-cell counts and diversity came mostly from newly produced T cells. Several hundred graft clones that had expanded were reportedly the source of alpha-beta T cells about two months after transplant. After transplant, high TCRbeta diversity at day 60 in some patients arose from surviving recipient T cells and thymic progenitors.

The CDR3 spans 15 residues. V was cut by 3 bases and J by 4 bases, with 14 bases left in between. Germline V lookup: CDR1 SGDLS, CDR2 YYNGEE. Preparation of the TCRbeta library was carried out with unique molecular identifiers. Using its own MiXCR run on the PCR reads, TCRdb lists one record per CDR3 protein. The top ten hold just over 40% of the sample, which has more than 300,000 distinct CDR3 sequences, about a sixth seen once. This specimen was PBMCs, mostly from graft donor cells, taken 360 days after TCRalphabeta/CD19-depleted stem cell transplant. The chain is built from TRBV9 and TRBJ2-1; tentatively, D is TRBD2 (5 bases). The clonotype was recovered from a male patient between 2 and 10 years old who had a stem cell transplant for acute lymphoblastic leukemia, so the T cells may come from the graft donor. In DNA form, the CDR3 reads TGTGCCAGCAGCGGACCTAGCTGGGGATACAATGAGCAGTTCTTC. Amino acid sequence: CASSGPSWGYNEQFF.